The present T cell receptor (beta chain) was sequenced within a study of Graves' ophthalmopathy and Graves' hyperthyroidism. In the study overall: The study drew peripheral blood at initial diagnosis, before any treatment.

Symptoms, serum thyroxine and TRAb, thyroid ultrasound, and orbital computed tomography formed the diagnostic basis. The PBMCs originated from approximately 10 ml of fresh peripheral blood. V was shortened by 2 bases and J by 5 bases, with 10 bases between the two germline ends. There are 15 residues in the CDR3. Germline V gene data show CDR1 as LNHDA and CDR2 as SQIVND (reference sequence). The TCR beta CDR3 regions underwent amplification from RNA transcripts. The library came from an HTBI-primed first-round RT-PCR and a second-round multiplex PCR. Each CDR3 protein is one row after TCRdb ran MiXCR on the multiplex PCR reads. The sample contains about 740,000 distinct CDR3 sequences, about 44% of which appear only once.

The origin of this receptor is an adult man with Graves' ophthalmopathy. The chain employs TRBV19 and TRBJ1-6, with a weak D call TRBD1 (5 bases). The sequenced material came from peripheral blood. The CDR3 sequence: CASSITDIDNSPLHF. CDR3 DNA sequence: TGTGCCAGTAGTATAACGGACATAGATAATTCACCCCTCCACTTT.